This T cell receptor (beta chain) was sequenced for a study of T cells after yellow fever vaccination. Overall study: SMART-Seq v4 Ultra Low Input prepared libraries from low-cell fractions. Findings and caveats of the study: Contaminants from the bulk population, in the form of abundant clonotypes, could be found in FACS-sorted repertoires. The study re-detected most primary-vaccination clones after the booster (around 96% CD4, roughly 90% CD8).

This clonotype was detected ten times or more. What it binds is unknown. The study made its TCR cDNA through 5'RACE template switching. That step introduced a universal primer site along with UMIs. TCRdb itself ran the 5' RACE reads through MiXCR, one entry per CDR3 protein. Seen here are approximately 250,000 distinct CDR3 sequences, less than 7.5% observed once, and the top ten hold approximately 1.1%. The CDR3 is made up of 15 amino acids. V shed 1 base and J shed 4 bases, with 11 bases lying between them. V usage is TRBV12-3 or TRBV12-4 and J usage is TRBJ1-5; D call uncertain. Sequences were derived from CD4+ T cells sorted from PBMCs, sampled on the day of the yellow fever booster vaccination. The receptor comes from a man aged 25 to 40 who received the YFV17D yellow fever vaccine. The DNA of the CDR3 is TGTGCCAGCAGTTTAGAACAGAGCAAGAATCAGCCCCAGCATTTT. Translating gives CASSLEQSKNQPQHF.